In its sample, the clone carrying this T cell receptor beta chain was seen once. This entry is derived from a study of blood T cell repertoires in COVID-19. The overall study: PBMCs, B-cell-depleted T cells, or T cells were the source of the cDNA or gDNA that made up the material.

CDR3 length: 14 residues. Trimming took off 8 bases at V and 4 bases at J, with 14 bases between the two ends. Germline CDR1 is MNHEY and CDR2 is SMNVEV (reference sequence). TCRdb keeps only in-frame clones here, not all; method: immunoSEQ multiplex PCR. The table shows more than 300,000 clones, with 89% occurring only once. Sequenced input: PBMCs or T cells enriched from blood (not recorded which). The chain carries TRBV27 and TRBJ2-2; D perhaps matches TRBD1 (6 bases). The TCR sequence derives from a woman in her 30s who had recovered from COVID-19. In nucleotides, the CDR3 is TGTGCCAGCGGCATGCGACAGGCCACCGGGGAGCTGTTTTTT. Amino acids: CASGMRQATGELFF.